The TCR beta chain described here comes from a study of T cell responses to AZD1222 COVID-19 vaccine. Study-level points and caveats: Just 6 or 7 people given AZD1222 tested seropositive at baseline. No repertoire was sampled before or during the peak T cell response, only after it.

Germline V gene data show CDR1 as SGHRS and CDR2 as YFSETQ. J was trimmed by 6 bases and V by 0 bases; bases with no gene match: 7. This CDR3 has 17 residues. The method was immunoSEQ multiplex PCR; TCRdb's version includes in-frame clones alone and lacks a portion of them. The table shows 150,000 to 190,000 clones, with more than 75% occurring only once. A note on this clone: Antigen unknown.

The specimen was peripheral blood, collected 28 days after the second AZD1222 dose. The sequence was collected from an adult who received the AZD1222 COVID-19 vaccine. The V call is TRBV5-1, the J call TRBJ2-2, with 11 bases identical to TRBD2. The CDR3 here is CASSLGGTSGPPGELFF. CDR3 nucleotides: TGCGCCAGCAGCTTGGGAGGGACTAGCGGACCCCCCGGGGAGCTGTTTTTT.